The entry below describes one TCR beta chain. Its antigen is currently unknown. This sample was taken from a study of radiotherapy plus CTLA-4 blockade in lung cancer. Across the whole study: Across the patients, objective responses occurred in less than 20%, and disease control in 31%.

Treatment of patients with chemo-refractory metastatic non-small-cell lung cancer consisted of focal radiation plus CTLA-4 blockade with ipilimumab. The study, taken as a whole, reports: Radiotherapy plus ipilimumab was followed by expansion in blood of tumor-derived TCR clones. Together with interferon-beta, which increased in serum after radiation, early dynamic changes in blood T cell clones were reportedly the best predictors of response.

The V gene lost 2 bases and the J gene lost 4 bases, with 9 bases spanning the gap. CDR1 and CDR2 from the germline V gene are MNHEY and SVGAGI. This CDR3 contains 15 residues. Data came from immunoSEQ multiplex PCR; TCRdb stores just in-frame clones and leaves some out. This table holds around 110,000 clones, more than 80% found once. The sample here was peripheral blood, taken from a patient treated with radiotherapy plus ipilimumab. The chain links TRBV6-5 to TRBJ2-6, with D unclear. This TCR derives from a human donor with non-small cell lung cancer that progressed on radiotherapy plus ipilimumab. The CDR3 nucleotides read TGTGCCAGCAGTTACGACACGTCCGGGGCCAACGTCCTGACTTTC. Amino acids: CASSYDTSGANVLTF.